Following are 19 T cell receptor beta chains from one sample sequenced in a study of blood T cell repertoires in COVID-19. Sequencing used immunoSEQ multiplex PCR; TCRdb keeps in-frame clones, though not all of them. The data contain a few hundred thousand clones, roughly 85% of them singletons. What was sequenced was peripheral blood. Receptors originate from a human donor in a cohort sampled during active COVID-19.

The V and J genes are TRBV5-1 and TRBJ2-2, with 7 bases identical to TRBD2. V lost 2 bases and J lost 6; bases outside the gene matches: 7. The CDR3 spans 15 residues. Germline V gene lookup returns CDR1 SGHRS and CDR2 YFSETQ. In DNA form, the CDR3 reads TGCGCCAGCAGCTTCAAAGCGGGGCGACCCGGGGAGCTGTTTTTT. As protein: CASSFKAGRPGELFF. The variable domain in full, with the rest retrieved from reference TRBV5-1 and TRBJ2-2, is KAGVTQTPRYLIKTRGQQVTLSCSPISGHRSVSWYQQTPGQGLQFLFEYFSETQRNKGNFPGRFSGRQFSNSRSEMNVSTLELGDSALYLCASSFKAGRPGELFFGEGSRLTVL.

The CDR3 loop reads CASTPLGRGRRNTIYF. DNA for the CDR3: TGTGCCAGCACCCCATTAGGCAGGGGAAGGAGAAACACCATATATTTT. The rearrangement uses TRBV14 and TRBJ1-3; perhaps TRBD1 as D (6 bases). This CDR3 spans 16 amino acids. V was shortened by 7 bases and J by 5 bases, with 21 bases between the two germline ends. The V gene's germline CDR1 is SGHDN and CDR2 FVKESK.

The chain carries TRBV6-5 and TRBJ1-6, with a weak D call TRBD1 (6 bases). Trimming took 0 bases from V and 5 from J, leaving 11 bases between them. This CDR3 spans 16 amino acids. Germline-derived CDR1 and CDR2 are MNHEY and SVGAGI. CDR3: CASSYSVQGNNSPLHF. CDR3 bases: TGTGCCAGCAGTTACTCGGTACAGGGAAATAATTCACCCCTCCACTTT.

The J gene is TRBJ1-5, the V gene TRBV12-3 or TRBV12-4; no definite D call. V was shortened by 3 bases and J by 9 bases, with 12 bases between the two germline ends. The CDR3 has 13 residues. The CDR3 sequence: CASSFSPPWPQHF. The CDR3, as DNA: TGTGCCAGCAGTTTTTCCCCCCCGTGGCCCCAGCATTTT.

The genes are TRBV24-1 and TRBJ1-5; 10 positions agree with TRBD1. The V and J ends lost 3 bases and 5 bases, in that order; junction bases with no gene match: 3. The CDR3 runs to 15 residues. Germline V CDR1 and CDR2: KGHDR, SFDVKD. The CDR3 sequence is CATSDTGTGDQPQHF. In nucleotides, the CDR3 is TGTGCCACCAGTGATACCGGGACAGGGGATCAGCCCCAGCATTTT.

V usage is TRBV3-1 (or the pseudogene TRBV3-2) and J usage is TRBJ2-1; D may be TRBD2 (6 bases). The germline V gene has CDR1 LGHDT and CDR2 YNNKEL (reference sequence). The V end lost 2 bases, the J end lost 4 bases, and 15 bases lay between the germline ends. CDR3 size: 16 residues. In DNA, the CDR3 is TGTGCCAGCAGCCAAATAGGGGAGAGCGGGTACAATGAGCAGTTCTTC. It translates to CASSQIGESGYNEQFF.

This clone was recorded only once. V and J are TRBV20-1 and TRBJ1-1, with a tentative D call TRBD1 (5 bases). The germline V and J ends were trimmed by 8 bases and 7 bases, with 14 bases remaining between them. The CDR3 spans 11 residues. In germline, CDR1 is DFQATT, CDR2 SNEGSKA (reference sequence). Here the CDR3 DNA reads TGCAGTCCCGGCAGGGTTCATGAAGCTTTCTTT. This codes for CSPGRVHEAFF.

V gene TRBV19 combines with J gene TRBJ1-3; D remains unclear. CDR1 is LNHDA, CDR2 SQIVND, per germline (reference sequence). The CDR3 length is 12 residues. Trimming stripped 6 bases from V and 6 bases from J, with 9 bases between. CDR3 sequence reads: CASSTRENTIYF. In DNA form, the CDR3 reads TGTGCCAGTAGCACGAGAGAAAACACCATATATTTT.

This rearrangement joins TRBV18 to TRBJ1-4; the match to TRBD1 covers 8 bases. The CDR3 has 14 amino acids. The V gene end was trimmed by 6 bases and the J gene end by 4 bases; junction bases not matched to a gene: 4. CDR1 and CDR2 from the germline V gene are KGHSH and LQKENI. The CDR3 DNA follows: TGTGCCAGCTCTCAGGGGGCGCTTAATGAAAAACTGTTTTTT. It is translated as CASSQGALNEKLFF.

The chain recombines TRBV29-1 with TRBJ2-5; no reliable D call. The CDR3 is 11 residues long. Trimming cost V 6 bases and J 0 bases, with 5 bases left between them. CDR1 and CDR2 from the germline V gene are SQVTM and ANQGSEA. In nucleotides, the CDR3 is TGCAGCGTCTACGACCAAGAGACCCAGTACTTC. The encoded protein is CSVYDQETQYF.

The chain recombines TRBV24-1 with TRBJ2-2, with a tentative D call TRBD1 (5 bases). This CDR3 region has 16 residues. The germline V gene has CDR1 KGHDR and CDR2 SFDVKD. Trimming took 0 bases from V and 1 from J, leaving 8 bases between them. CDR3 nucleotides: TGTGCCACCAGTGATTTGAAGGGGTTGAACACCGGGGAGCTGTTTTTT. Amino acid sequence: CATSDLKGLNTGELFF.

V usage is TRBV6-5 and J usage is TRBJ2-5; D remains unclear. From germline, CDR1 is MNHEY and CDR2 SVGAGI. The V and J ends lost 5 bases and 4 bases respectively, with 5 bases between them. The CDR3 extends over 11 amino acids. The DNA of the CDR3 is TGTGCCAGCAGTCACGGAGAGACCCAGTACTTC. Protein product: CASSHGETQYF.

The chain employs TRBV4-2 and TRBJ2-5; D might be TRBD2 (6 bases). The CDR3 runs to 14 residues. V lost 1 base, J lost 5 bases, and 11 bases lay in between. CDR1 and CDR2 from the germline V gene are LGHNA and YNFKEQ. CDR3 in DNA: TGTGCCAGCAGCCAAGGACTAGGCGGGGAGACCCAGTACTTC. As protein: CASSQGLGGETQYF.

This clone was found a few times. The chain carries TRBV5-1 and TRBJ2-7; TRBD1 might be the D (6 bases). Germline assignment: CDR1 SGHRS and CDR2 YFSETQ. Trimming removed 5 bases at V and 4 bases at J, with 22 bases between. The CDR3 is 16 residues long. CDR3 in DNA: TGCGCCAGCAGTCATCTAGGGGGTACAGTTGGTTACGAGCAGTACTTC. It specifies CASSHLGGTVGYEQYF.

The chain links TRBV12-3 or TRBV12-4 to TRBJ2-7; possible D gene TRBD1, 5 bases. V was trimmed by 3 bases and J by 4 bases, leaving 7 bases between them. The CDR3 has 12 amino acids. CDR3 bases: TGTGCCAGCAGTTTTGCAGGGTACGAGCAGTACTTC. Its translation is CASSFAGYEQYF.

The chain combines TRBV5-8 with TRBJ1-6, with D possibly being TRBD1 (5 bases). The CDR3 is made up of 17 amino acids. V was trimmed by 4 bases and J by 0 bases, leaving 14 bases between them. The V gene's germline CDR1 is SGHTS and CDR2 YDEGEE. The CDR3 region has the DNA TGTGCCAGCAGCACCCTATGGGGGGGCTCCTATAATTCACCCCTCCACTTT. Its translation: CASSTLWGGSYNSPLHF. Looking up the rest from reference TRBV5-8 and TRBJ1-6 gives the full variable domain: EAGVTQSPTHLIKTRGQQATLRCSPISGHTSVYWYQQALGLGLQFLLWYDEGEERNRGNFPPRFSGRQFPNYSSELNVNALELEDSALYLCASSTLWGGSYNSPLHFGNGTRLTVT.

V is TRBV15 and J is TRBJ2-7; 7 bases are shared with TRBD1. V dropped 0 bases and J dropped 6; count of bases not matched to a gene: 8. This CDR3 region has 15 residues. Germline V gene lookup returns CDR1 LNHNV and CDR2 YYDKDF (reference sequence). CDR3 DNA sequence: TGTGCCACCAGCAGAGATCGTTTAACAGGGGTCGAGCAGTACTTC. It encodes CATSRDRLTGVEQYF.

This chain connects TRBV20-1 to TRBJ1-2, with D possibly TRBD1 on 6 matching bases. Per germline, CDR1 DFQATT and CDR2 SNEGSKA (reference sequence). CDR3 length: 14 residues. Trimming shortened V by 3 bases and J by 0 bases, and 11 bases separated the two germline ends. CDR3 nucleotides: TGCAGTGCTAGTAGGGACAAGACTAACTATGGCTACACCTTC. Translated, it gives CSASRDKTNYGYTF.

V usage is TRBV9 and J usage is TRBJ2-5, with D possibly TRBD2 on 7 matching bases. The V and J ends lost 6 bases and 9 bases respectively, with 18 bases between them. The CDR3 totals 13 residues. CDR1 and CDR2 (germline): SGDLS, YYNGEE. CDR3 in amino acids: CASNLGGVGSQYF. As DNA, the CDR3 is TGTGCCAGCAACCTAGGGGGGGTCGGGTCCCAGTACTTC.